This T cell receptor beta chain was identified in a study of OX40 agonist ivuxolimab in advanced cancers. Assay used: immunoSEQ multiplex PCR; TCRdb lists only in-frame clones, some missing. The sample yields 65,000 to 90,000 clones, approximately 90% seen once. V gave up 1 base and J gave up 3 bases; unmatched junction bases: 13. Germline CDR1 SGHVS, CDR2 FNYEAQ. This CDR3 region has 19 residues. Source: CD4+ or CD8+ T cells sorted from blood, taken in a trial of the OX40 agonist ivuxolimab. This TCR was sampled from an adult with an advanced solid tumor such as melanoma, head and neck, liver or kidney cancer. This chain uses TRBV7-6 with TRBJ2-2, with 8 bases that match TRBD2. CDR3 bases: TGTGCCAGCAGCTTAGATATTTCCGGGAGGGTGCGTGACACCGGGGAGCTGTTTTTT. Protein product: CASSLDISGRVRDTGELFF.